The 2 T cell receptor beta chains listed next were all sequenced from one sample in a study of blood T cell repertoires in COVID-19. Repertoires were generated with immunoSEQ multiplex PCR, while TCRdb's copy carries only in-frame clones and drops some. The repertoire has approximately 150,000 clones, about 88% of them found once; the top ten carry 15% to 20%. The source material was peripheral blood. Every receptor here comes from a man aged 55 to 69 with active or convalescent COVID-19.

The CDR3 sequence: CASSTQGDSEQFF. DNA for the CDR3: TGTGCCAGCTCAACACAGGGGGATAGTGAGCAGTTCTTC. V is TRBV18 and J is TRBJ2-1; 8 bases fit TRBD1. Germline V gene lookup returns CDR1 KGHSH and CDR2 LQKENI. CDR3 length: 13 residues. V trimming: 5 bases; J trimming: 9 bases; junction bases outside the gene matches: 6.

V is TRBV6-5 and J is TRBJ1-4, with D possibly matching TRBD1 (5 bases). This CDR3 contains 15 residues. Deletions cut 7 bases from V and 11 bases from J, with 23 bases between. Germline V gene lookup returns CDR1 MNHEY and CDR2 SVGAGI. The CDR3 spells CASTRRGGSVEKLFF. CDR3 nucleotide sequence: TGTGCCAGCACCCGCCGGGGGGGTAGTGTCGAGAAACTGTTTTTT.